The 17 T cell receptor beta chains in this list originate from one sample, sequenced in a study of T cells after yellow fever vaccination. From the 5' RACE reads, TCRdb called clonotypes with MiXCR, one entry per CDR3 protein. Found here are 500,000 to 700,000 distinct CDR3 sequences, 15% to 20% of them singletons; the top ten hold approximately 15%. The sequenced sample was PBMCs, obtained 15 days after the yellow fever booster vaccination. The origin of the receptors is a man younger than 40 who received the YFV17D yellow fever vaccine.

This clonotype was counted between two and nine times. Here the CDR3 reads CASKLGLETQYF. CDR3 coding DNA: TGTGCCAGCAAGTTAGGGTTGGAGACCCAGTACTTC. The chain carries TRBV12-3 or TRBV12-4 and TRBJ2-5; D gene uncertain. CDR3 length: 12 residues. The V end was cut by 7 bases, the J end by 5 bases, with 11 bases between.

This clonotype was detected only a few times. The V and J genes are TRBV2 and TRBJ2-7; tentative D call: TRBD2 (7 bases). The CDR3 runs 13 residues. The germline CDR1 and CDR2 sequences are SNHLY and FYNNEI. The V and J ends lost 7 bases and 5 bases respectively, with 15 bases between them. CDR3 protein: CASTRGRANEQYF. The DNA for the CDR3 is TGTGCCAGCACGAGGGGGAGGGCAAACGAGCAGTACTTC.

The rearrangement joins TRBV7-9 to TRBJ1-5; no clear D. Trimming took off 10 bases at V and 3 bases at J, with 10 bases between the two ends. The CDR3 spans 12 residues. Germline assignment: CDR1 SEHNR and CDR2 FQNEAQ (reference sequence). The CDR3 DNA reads TGTGCCACCTCGATTGACAATCAGCCCCAGCATTTT. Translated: CATSIDNQPQHF.

This CDR3 reads CASSLEPEKLFF. CDR3 DNA sequence: TGTGCCAGCAGCTTGGAGCCTGAAAAACTGTTTTTT. The chain joins TRBV5-4 to TRBJ1-4; D uncertain. CDR3 length equals 12 residues. Germline V CDR1 and CDR2: SGHNT, YYREEE (reference sequence). V was cut by 0 bases and J by 7 bases, with 4 bases left in between.

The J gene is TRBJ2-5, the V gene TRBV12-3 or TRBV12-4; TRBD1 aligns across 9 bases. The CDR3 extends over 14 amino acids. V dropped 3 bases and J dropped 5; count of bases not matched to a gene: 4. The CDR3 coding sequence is TGTGCCAGCAGTTTTGCCGGGACAGGGGAGACCCAGTACTTC. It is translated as CASSFAGTGETQYF.

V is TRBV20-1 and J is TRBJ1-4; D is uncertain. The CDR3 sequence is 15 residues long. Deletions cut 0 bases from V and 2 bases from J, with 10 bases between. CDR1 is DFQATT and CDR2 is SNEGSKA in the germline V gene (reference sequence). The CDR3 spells CSARDRQFTNEKLFF. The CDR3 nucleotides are TGCAGTGCTAGAGATCGGCAGTTCACTAATGAAAAACTGTTTTTT.

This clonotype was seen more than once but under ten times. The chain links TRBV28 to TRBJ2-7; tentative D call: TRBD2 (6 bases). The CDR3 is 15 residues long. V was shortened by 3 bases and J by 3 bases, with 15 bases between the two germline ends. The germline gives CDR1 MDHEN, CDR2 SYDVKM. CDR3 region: CASSFPPGDGYEQYF. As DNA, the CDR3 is TGTGCCAGCAGTTTTCCCCCGGGGGACGGCTACGAGCAGTACTTC.

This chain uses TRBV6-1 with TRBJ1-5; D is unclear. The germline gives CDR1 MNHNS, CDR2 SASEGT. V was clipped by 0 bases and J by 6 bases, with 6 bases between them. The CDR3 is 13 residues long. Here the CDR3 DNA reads TGTGCCAGCAGTGAAGCGCTGTTTCAGCCCCAGCATTTT. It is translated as CASSEALFQPQHF.

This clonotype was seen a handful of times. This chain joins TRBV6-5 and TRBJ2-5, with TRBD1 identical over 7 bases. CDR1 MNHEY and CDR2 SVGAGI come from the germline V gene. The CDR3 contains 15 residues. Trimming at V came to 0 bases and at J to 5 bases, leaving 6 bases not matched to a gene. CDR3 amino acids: CASSYSYGQVETQYF. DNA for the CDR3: TGTGCCAGCAGTTACTCGTACGGACAGGTCGAGACCCAGTACTTC.

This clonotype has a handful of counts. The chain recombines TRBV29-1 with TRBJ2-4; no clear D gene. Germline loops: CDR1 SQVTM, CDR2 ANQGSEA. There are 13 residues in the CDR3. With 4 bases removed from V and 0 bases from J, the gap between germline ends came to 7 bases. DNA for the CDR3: TGCAGCGTTGCTCCCGCAGCCAAAAACATTCAGTACTTC. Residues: CSVAPAAKNIQYF.

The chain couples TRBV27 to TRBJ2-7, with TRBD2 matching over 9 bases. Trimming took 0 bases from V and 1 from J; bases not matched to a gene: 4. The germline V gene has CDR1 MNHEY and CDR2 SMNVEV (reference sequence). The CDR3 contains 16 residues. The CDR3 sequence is CASSLSLLAGSYEQYF. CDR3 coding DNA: TGTGCCAGCAGTTTATCCCTTCTAGCGGGGTCCTACGAGCAGTACTTC.

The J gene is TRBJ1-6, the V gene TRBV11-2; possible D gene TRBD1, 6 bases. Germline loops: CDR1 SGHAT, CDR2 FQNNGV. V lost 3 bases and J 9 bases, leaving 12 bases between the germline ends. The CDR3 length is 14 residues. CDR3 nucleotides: TGTGCCAGCAGCTTTGGGACATCTCGTTCACCCCTCCACTTT. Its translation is CASSFGTSRSPLHF.

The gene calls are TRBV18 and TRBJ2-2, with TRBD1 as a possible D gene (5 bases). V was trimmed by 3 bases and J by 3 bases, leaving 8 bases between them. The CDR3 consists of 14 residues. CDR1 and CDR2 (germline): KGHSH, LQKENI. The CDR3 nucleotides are TGTGCCAGCTCACCGTTACAGGACACCGGGGAGCTGTTTTTT. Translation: CASSPLQDTGELFF. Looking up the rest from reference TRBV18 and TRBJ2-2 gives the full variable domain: NAGVMQNPRHLVRRRGQEARLRCSPMKGHSHVYWYRQLPEEGLKFMVYLQKENIIDESGMPKERFSAEFPKEGPSILRIQQVVRGDSAAYFCASSPLQDTGELFFGEGSRLTVL.

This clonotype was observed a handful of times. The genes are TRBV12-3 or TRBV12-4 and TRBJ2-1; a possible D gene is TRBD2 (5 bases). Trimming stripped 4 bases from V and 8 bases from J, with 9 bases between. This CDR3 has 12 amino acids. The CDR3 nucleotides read TGTGCCAGCAGTTCAGTAGCGCATGAGCAGTTCTTC. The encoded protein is CASSSVAHEQFF.

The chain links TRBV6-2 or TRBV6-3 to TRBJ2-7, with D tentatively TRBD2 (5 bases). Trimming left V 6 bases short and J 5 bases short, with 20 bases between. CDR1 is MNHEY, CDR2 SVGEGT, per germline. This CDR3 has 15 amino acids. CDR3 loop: CASRPQADPHDEQYF. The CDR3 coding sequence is TGTGCCAGCAGACCACAAGCGGACCCTCATGACGAGCAGTACTTC.

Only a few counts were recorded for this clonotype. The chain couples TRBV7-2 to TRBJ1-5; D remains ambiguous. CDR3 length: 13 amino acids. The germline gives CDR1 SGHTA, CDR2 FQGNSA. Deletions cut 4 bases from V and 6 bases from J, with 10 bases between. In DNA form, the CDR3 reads TGTGCCAGCAGCTCCACGGGGTCTCAGCCCCAGCATTTT. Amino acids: CASSSTGSQPQHF.

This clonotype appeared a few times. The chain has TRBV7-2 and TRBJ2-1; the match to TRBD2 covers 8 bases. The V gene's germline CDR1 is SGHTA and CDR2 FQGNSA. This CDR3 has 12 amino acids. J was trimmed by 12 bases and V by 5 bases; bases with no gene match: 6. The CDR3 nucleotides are TGTGCCAGCAGCCCCAGCGGGAGTGGGCAGTTCTTC. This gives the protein CASSPSGSGQFF.